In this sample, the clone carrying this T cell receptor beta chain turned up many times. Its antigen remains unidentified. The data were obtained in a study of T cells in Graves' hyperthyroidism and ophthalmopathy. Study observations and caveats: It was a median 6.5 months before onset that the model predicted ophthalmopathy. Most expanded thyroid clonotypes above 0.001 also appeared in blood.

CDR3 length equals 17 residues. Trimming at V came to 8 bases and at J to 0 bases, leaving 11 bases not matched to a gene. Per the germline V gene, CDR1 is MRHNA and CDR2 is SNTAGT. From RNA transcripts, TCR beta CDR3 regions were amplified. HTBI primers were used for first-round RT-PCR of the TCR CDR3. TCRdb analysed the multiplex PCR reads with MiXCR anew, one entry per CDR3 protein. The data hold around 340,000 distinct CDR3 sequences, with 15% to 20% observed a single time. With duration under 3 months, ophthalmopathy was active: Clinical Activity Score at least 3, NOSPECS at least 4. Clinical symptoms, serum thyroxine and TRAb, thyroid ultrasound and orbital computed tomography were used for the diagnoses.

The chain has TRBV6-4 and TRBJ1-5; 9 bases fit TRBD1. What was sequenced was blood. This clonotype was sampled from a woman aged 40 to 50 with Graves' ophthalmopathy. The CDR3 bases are TGTGCCAGCTTGGCGGGGACAGGGACTTATAGCAATCAGCCCCAGCATTTT. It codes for CASLAGTGTYSNQPQHF.